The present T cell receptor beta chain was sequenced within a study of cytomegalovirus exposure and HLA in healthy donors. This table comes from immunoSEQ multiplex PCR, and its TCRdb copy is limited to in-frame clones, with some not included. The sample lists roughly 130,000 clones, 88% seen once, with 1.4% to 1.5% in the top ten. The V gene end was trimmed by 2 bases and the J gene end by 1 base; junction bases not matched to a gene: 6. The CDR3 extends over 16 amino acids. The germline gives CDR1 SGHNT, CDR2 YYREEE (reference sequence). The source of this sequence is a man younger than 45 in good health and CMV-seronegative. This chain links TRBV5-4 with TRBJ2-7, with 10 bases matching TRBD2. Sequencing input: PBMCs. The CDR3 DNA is TGTGCCAGCAGCTTTGGGAGCGGGAGGGCGTCCTACGAGCAGTACTTC. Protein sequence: CASSFGSGRASYEQYF.